The 28 T cell receptor beta chains below come from one sample, sequenced in a study of shared clonotypes between healthy human individuals. Data came from immunoSEQ multiplex PCR; TCRdb stores just in-frame clones and leaves some out. The table lists hundreds of thousands of clones, 73% of them singletons, with more than 1.5% in the top ten. The sequencing input was memory CD4+ T cells sorted from blood. As to subset: CD45RA-negative fraction. These receptors were taken from a woman aged 25 to 39 in good health.

This chain connects TRBV7-9 to TRBJ1-2; D perhaps matches TRBD1 (6 bases). CDR3 length equals 16 residues. Trimming took 5 bases from V and 3 from J, leaving 19 bases between them. Per germline, CDR1 SEHNR and CDR2 FQNEAQ (reference sequence). The CDR3 loop is CASSPNWQGIYYGYTF. The CDR3 region has the DNA TGTGCCAGCAGCCCTAATTGGCAGGGGATCTACTATGGCTACACCTTC. Supplemented by reference TRBV7-9 and TRBJ1-2, the full variable domain reads DTGVSQNPRHKITKRGQNVTFRCDPISEHNRLYWYRQTLGQGPEFLTYFQNEAQLEKSRLLSDRFSAERPKGSFSTLEIQRTEQGDSAMYLCASSPNWQGIYYGYTFGSGTRLTVV.

This clone was detected a few times. V is TRBV5-1 and J is TRBJ2-5; D assignment may be TRBD1 or TRBD2 (5 bases each). Germline values: CDR1 SGHRS, CDR2 YFSETQ. V lost 0 bases and J lost 4, with 16 bases in between. The CDR3 totals 16 residues. The CDR3 DNA is TGCGCCAGCAGCTTGGGACTATCGGGGCCGGGAGAGACCCAGTACTTC. Translated: CASSLGLSGPGETQYF.

The chain carries TRBV19 and TRBJ1-4, with D tentatively TRBD1 (5 bases). Germline assignment: CDR1 LNHDA and CDR2 SQIVND (reference sequence). With 8 bases removed from V and 4 bases from J, the gap between germline ends came to 17 bases. The CDR3 runs to 15 residues. CDR3 residues: CASQTRGANNEKLFF. CDR3 nucleotides: TGTGCCAGTCAAACTCGAGGGGCAAATAATGAAAAACTGTTTTTT.

As for this clone: Possible read error: a much larger clone is one base away. This CDR3 is also generated by other DNA sequences in the sample. The CDR3, as DNA: TGTGCCAGCAGGGGGGGGAGCAATCAGCCCCAGCATTTT. Its protein is CASRGGSNQPQHF. The chain couples TRBV28 to TRBJ1-5; a weak D match, TRBD1 (5 bases). There are 13 residues in the CDR3. CDR1 and CDR2 from the germline V gene are MDHEN and SYDVKM. V lost 6 bases and J lost 1, with 7 bases in between. Supplemented by reference TRBV28 and TRBJ1-5, the full variable domain reads DVKVTQSSRYLVKRTGEKVFLECVQDMDHENMFWYRQDPGLGLRLIYFSYDVKMKEKGDIPEGYSVSREKKERFSLILESASTNQTSMYLCASRGGSNQPQHFGDGTRLSIL.

Note on this clone: In the same sample, other DNA sequences code for this CDR3. The chain links TRBV18 to TRBJ2-7; D call uncertain. CDR3 length equals 13 residues. V lost 3 bases and J 0 bases, leaving 6 bases between the germline ends. Germline-derived CDR1 and CDR2 are KGHSH and LQKENI. The CDR3 DNA is TGTGCCAGCTCACCGGGCGCCTCCTACGAGCAGTACTTC. The encoded protein is CASSPGASYEQYF.

J is TRBJ2-5 and V is TRBV15, with D perhaps TRBD1 (5 bases). This CDR3 contains 16 residues. Germline V lookup: CDR1 LNHNV, CDR2 YYDKDF (reference sequence). V lost 0 bases and J lost 5, with 16 bases in between. The CDR3 DNA reads as TGTGCCACCAGCAGAGATCCGAACAGGAGAGTGGAGACCCAGTACTTC. Translated: CATSRDPNRRVETQYF.

This clone was picked up one time. The chain has TRBV5-4 and TRBJ2-3; D is uncertain. V lost 1 base and J 0 bases, leaving 12 bases between the germline ends. The CDR3 consists of 16 residues. CDR1 and CDR2 from the germline V gene are SGHNT and YYREEE (reference sequence). This CDR3 reads CASSLKTEPSTDTQYF. In nucleotides, the CDR3 is TGTGCCAGCAGCTTGAAAACTGAGCCTAGCACAGATACGCAGTATTTT. Full variable domain (rest looked up from reference TRBV5-4 and TRBJ2-3): ETGVTQSPTHLIKTRGQQVTLRCSSQSGHNTVSWYQQALGQGPQFIFQYYREEENGRGNFPPRFSGLQFPNYSSELNVNALELDDSALYLCASSLKTEPSTDTQYFGPGTRLTVL.

This sequence joins TRBV28 and TRBJ2-1; D uncertain. CDR1 and CDR2 from the germline V gene are MDHEN and SYDVKM. The CDR3 is made up of 15 amino acids. V was shortened by 6 bases and J by 4 bases, with 16 bases between the two germline ends. The CDR3 DNA sequence: TGTGCCAGCAGAGTCAGGAGCAACCTTTACAATGAGCAGTTCTTC. This translates into CASRVRSNLYNEQFF.

This clone has just one count. The chain combines TRBV5-1 with TRBJ1-5, with TRBD1 as a possible D gene (5 bases). V dropped 1 base and J dropped 4 bases, with 12 bases sitting between them. The CDR3 totals 15 residues. Germline V gives CDR1 SGHRS, CDR2 YFSETQ. CDR3 in DNA: TGCGCCAGCAGCTTGAATACAGGTTCTAATCAGCCCCAGCATTTT. It yields the protein CASSLNTGSNQPQHF.

This sequence joins TRBV7-9 and TRBJ1-2; 7 bases map to TRBD1. The V and J ends lost 5 bases and 5 bases, in that order; junction bases with no gene match: 5. The germline gives CDR1 SEHNR, CDR2 FQNEAQ (reference sequence). CDR3 length equals 13 residues. The CDR3 sequence is CASSRGQQYGYTF. In DNA form, the CDR3 reads TGTGCCAGCAGCCGGGGACAGCAGTATGGCTACACCTTC.

The gene calls are TRBV4-2 and TRBJ2-7; D ambiguous. The germline gives CDR1 LGHNA, CDR2 YNFKEQ. The CDR3 is 14 residues long. The V gene lost 3 bases and the J gene lost 1 base, with 10 bases spanning the gap. Here the CDR3 DNA reads TGTGCCAGCAGCCAGGTTGACGAGTCCTACGAGCAGTACTTC. Its translation: CASSQVDESYEQYF.

V usage is TRBV28 and J usage is TRBJ2-5; no firm D call. This CDR3 is 13 amino acids long. Trimming took off 6 bases at V and 2 bases at J, with 10 bases between the two ends. Germline V gives CDR1 MDHEN, CDR2 SYDVKM. Written as DNA, the CDR3 is TGTGCCAGCAGCAAGGCGGTTCAAGAGACCCAGTACTTC. Translation gives CASSKAVQETQYF.

The genes are TRBV5-8 and TRBJ1-2, with D uncertain. The germline CDR1 and CDR2 sequences are SGHTS and YDEGEE. Trimming took off 4 bases at V and 5 bases at J, with 12 bases between the two ends. The length of the CDR3 is 13 residues. CDR3 amino acids: CASSARVPYGYTF. The CDR3 coding sequence is TGTGCCAGCAGCGCCCGGGTCCCTTATGGCTACACCTTC.

The rearrangement links TRBV28 to TRBJ2-7, with 7 bases lining up with TRBD1. The CDR3 runs 13 residues. Germline V gene lookup returns CDR1 MDHEN and CDR2 SYDVKM. V lost 7 bases to trimming and J lost 0 bases; unmatched junction nucleotides: 3. CDR3 loop: CASNRGSSYEQYF. The CDR3 DNA reads TGTGCCAGCAACAGGGGAAGCTCCTACGAGCAGTACTTC.

The CDR3 DNA follows: TGTGCCAGCCAGGGGCCGAGGGGGTGGCCCCAGCATTTT. Protein product: CASQGPRGWPQHF. This rearrangement joins TRBV21-1 to TRBJ1-5; no check of the table's D call, TRBD1, against the DNA was made. TRBV21-1 is reported as a pseudogene. The CDR3 is 13 residues long.

In its sample, this clone was seen many times. This chain uses TRBV5-1 with TRBJ1-3; D is uncertain. V was shortened by 3 bases and J by 0 bases, with 7 bases between the two germline ends. Germline CDR1 reads SGHRS; CDR2 reads YFSETQ. The CDR3 covers 14 residues. The CDR3 nucleotides are TGCGCCAGCAGCTCGGACGCCTCTGGAAACACCATATATTTT. Amino acids: CASSSDASGNTIYF.

V is TRBV7-3 and J is TRBJ2-5; 14 bases are shared with TRBD2. The CDR3 totals 15 residues. CDR1 and CDR2 from the germline V gene are SGHTA and FQGTGA. Germline trimming cut 5 bases from V and 4 bases from J; bases unmatched to any gene: 3. DNA of the CDR3: TGTGCCAGCAGCCCGGGGACTAGCGGGAGAGAGACCCAGTACTTC. Protein: CASSPGTSGRETQYF.

V is TRBV19 and J is TRBJ2-7, with 8 bases lining up with TRBD1. There are 15 residues in the CDR3. Germline CDR1 is LNHDA and CDR2 is SQIVND (reference sequence). The V and J ends lost 4 bases and 6 bases, in that order; junction bases with no gene match: 11. CDR3 region: CASSTTGAGGLEQYF. DNA of the CDR3: TGTGCCAGTAGTACGACAGGGGCCGGCGGCCTCGAGCAGTACTTC. Supplemented by reference TRBV19 and TRBJ2-7, the full variable domain reads DGGITQSPKYLFRKEGQNVTLSCEQNLNHDAMYWYRQDPGQGLRLIYYSQIVNDFQKGDIAEGYSVSREKKESFPLTVTSAQKNPTAFYLCASSTTGAGGLEQYFGPGTRLTVT.

The chain carries TRBV28 and TRBJ1-3; TRBD1 matches 9 bases. Germline V gene lookup returns CDR1 MDHEN and CDR2 SYDVKM. CDR3 length equals 15 residues. V gave up 7 bases and J gave up 0 bases; unmatched junction bases: 4. This chain's CDR3 is CASIRQGVSGNTIYF. Here the CDR3 DNA reads TGTGCCAGCATCAGACAGGGGGTCTCTGGAAACACCATATATTTT.

This sequence joins TRBV28 and TRBJ1-2; no clear D. The germline V gene has CDR1 MDHEN and CDR2 SYDVKM. The CDR3 totals 17 residues. V gave up 1 base and J gave up 7 bases, with 22 bases separating them. The CDR3, as DNA: TGTGCCAGCAGTTTATATCCAGGAGGAGTCGAGGGCAGTGGCTACACCTTC. This codes for CASSLYPGGVEGSGYTF.

On this clone: The same CDR3 also results from other DNA sequences found in this sample. V and J are TRBV5-1 and TRBJ2-5, with D unresolved. The CDR3 has 10 residues. Germline lookup yields CDR1 SGHRS and CDR2 YFSETQ. Trimming pared 5 bases from V and 3 bases from J, leaving 2 bases between. Here the CDR3 reads CASREETQYF. DNA for the CDR3: TGCGCCAGCAGAGAAGAGACCCAGTACTTC.

This sequence joins TRBV10-1 and TRBJ2-3; D is undetermined. The germline gives CDR1 WNHNN, CDR2 SYGVQD (reference sequence). Trimming removed 4 bases at V and 0 bases at J, with 11 bases between. The CDR3 totals 15 residues. The CDR3: CASSVYDGSTDTQYF. The CDR3 bases are TGCGCCAGCAGTGTGTACGACGGAAGCACAGATACGCAGTATTTT.

About this clone: This sample includes further DNA sequences coding for the same CDR3. This rearrangement joins TRBV30 to TRBJ2-3; a possible D gene is TRBD2 (5 bases). This CDR3 is built from 14 residues. Trimming removed 0 bases from V and 5 bases from J, with 12 bases in between. The germline V gene encodes CDR1 GTSNPN and CDR2 SVGIG (reference sequence). The CDR3 protein is CAWSVKAAGDTQYF. CDR3 DNA sequence: TGTGCCTGGAGTGTAAAGGCGGCGGGAGATACGCAGTATTTT.

This clone was seen only once. The chain joins TRBV9 to TRBJ1-2, with D maybe TRBD1 (5 bases). Germline values: CDR1 SGDLS, CDR2 YYNGEE. Trimming took 0 bases from V and 6 from J, leaving 12 bases between them. The CDR3 spans 14 residues. The DNA of the CDR3 is TGTGCCAGCAGCGTAGAAGCAGGGTTAAATGGCTACACCTTC. Translating it yields CASSVEAGLNGYTF. Filled out from reference TRBV9 and TRBJ1-2, the complete variable domain reads DSGVTQTPKHLITATGQRVTLRCSPRSGDLSVYWYQQSLDQGLQFLIQYYNGEERAKGNILERFSAQQFPDLHSELNLSSLELGDSALYFCASSVEAGLNGYTFGSGTRLTVV.

This clone appeared many times. The V gene is TRBV23-1, the J gene TRBJ1-3; D gene uncertain. TRBV23-1 is an ORF, and what it does is uncertain. The V and J ends lost 3 bases and 0 bases respectively, with 6 bases between them. CDR3 length: 14 amino acids. The DNA for the CDR3 is TGCGCCAGCAGTCACACGGACTCTGGAAACACCATATATTTT. Translating it yields CASSHTDSGNTIYF.

This clone was recorded only once. V is TRBV29-1 and J is TRBJ1-1; D is undetermined. Germline loops: CDR1 SQVTM, CDR2 ANQGSEA. V was shortened by 6 bases and J by 0 bases, with 11 bases between the two germline ends. This CDR3 comprises 13 residues. The CDR3: CSVQRRLNTEAFF. The CDR3 DNA follows: TGCAGCGTCCAACGGCGCCTGAACACTGAAGCTTTCTTT.

V and J are TRBV5-5 and TRBJ2-3; the match to TRBD2 covers 11 bases. Germline V gene sequence: CDR1 SGHKS, CDR2 YYEKEE (reference sequence). After removal of 3 bases from V and 2 bases from J, the junction contained 5 bases not matched to a gene. This CDR3 is built from 16 residues. The CDR3 DNA is TGTGCCAGCAGCTCACTAGCGGGAGCCTACACAGATACGCAGTATTTT. Its protein is CASSSLAGAYTDTQYF.

This clone was counted only a few times. The chain links TRBV13 to TRBJ2-5, with TRBD2 matching over 12 bases. Germline V CDR1 and CDR2: PRHDT, FYEKMQ (reference sequence). The CDR3 consists of 16 residues. V lost 1 base and J lost 2; bases outside the gene matches: 2. CDR3: CASSLALAGGQETQYF. CDR3 nucleotides: TGTGCCAGCAGCTTAGCGCTAGCGGGAGGGCAAGAGACCCAGTACTTC. Complete variable domain (other parts from reference TRBV13 and TRBJ2-5): AAGVIQSPRHLIKEKRETATLKCYPIPRHDTVYWYQQGPGQDPQFLISFYEKMQSDKGSIPDRFSAQQFSDYHSELNMSSLELGDSALYFCASSLALAGGQETQYFGPGTRLLVL.